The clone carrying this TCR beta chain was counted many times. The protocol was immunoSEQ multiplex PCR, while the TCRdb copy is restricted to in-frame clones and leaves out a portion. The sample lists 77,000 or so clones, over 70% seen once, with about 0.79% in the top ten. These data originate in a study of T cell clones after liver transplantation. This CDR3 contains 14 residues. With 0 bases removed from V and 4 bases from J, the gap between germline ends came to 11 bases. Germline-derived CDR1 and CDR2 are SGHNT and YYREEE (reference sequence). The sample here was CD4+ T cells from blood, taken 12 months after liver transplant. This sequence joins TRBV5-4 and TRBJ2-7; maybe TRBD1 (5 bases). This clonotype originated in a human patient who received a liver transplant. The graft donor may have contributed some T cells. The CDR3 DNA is TGTGCCAGCAGCTTGGGCAGGGCGAAATACGAGCAGTACTTC. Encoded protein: CASSLGRAKYEQYF. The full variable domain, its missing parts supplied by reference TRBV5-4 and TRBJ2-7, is ETGVTQSPTHLIKTRGQQVTLRCSSQSGHNTVSWYQQALGQGPQFIFQYYREEENGRGNFPPRFSGLQFPNYSSELNVNALELDDSALYLCASSLGRAKYEQYFGPGTRLTVT.